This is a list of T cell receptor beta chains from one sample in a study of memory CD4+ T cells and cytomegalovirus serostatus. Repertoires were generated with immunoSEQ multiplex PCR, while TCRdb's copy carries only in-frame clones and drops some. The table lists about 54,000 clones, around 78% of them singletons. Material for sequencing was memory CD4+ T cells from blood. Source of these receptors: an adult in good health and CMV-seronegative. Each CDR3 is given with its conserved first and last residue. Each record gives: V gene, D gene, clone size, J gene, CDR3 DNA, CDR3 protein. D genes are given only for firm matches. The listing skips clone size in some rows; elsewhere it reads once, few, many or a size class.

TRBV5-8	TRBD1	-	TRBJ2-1	TGTGCCAGCAGCTTGAACGGGGACAGTTACAATGAGCAGTTCTTC	CASSLNGDSYNEQFF
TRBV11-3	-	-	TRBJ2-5	TGTGCCAGCAGCTTAGGACAGGACCCCCAAGAGACCCAGTACTTC	CASSLGQDPQETQYF
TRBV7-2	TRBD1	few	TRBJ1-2	TGTGCCAGCAGCCAAAGACAGGGGGCCTCTGGGGGCTACACCTTC	CASSQRQGASGGYTF
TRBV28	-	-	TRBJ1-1	TGTGCCAGCAGCCGGGGGGGGGTCACAACTGAAGCTTTCTTT	CASSRGGVTTEAFF
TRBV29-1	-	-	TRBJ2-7	TGCAGCGTTGGGGGTTCTCCCTACGAGCAGTACTTC	CSVGGSPYEQYF
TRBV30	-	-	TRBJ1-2	TGTGCCTGGGGACTCCCCGTTTTGAACTACACCTTC	CAWGLPVLNYTF
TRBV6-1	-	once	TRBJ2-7	TGTGCCAGCAGTGACTTAGAAGGACTGTCCTACGAGCAGTACTTC	CASSDLEGLSYEQYF
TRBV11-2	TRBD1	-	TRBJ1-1	TGTGCCAGCAGTTCCAGGGGGTTGGGGGCTTTCTTT	CASSSRGLGAFF
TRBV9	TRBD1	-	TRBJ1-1	TGTGCCAGCAGTATGACAGGGAGGCTCACTGAAGCTTTCTTT	CASSMTGRLTEAFF
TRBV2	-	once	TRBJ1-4	TGTGCCAGCGGTGAGGGTCTCTGGGTGGGTGAAAAACTGTTTTTT	CASGEGLWVGEKLFF
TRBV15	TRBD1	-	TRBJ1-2	TGTGCCACCAGCAGAGGGGACAGCCCTGCAGGACTAAGGAGGGGCTACACCTTC	CATSRGDSPAGLRRGYTF
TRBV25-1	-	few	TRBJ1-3	TGTGCCAGCAGTGCCTGGACAGCTGGAAACACCATATATTTT	CASSAWTAGNTIYF
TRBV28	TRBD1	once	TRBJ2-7	TGTGCCAGCAGTTTACGGGGACAGGGGGCGCGAGAGCAGTACTTC	CASSLRGQGAREQYF